This T cell receptor (beta chain) came from a study of blood T cells in healthy people across ages. A J-beta primer mix and a sample-barcoded 5' primer were used in a second PCR of roughly 7 to 12 cycles. TCRdb re-called the 5' RACE reads through MiXCR, storing one row per CDR3 protein. The sample yields about 800,000 distinct CDR3 sequences, 25% seen once. General study findings and limits: Among T cells, TCR beta diversity per million cells dropped roughly linearly as age rose.

This clonotype turned up a few times. Its antigen is currently unknown. Germline-derived CDR1 and CDR2 are MNHEY and SVGEGT. This CDR3 spans 16 amino acids. V lost 0 bases and J 1 base, leaving 10 bases between the germline ends. These data were also filed under a second study, of T cells of mothers and their children. That investigation notes: RNA that had been extracted went wholly into cDNA synthesis, at around 1.4 ug per 15 ul. Several million TCR beta reads per child versus over 9 million per mother. Related and unrelated pairs show TCR recombination output that thymic selection shapes similarly.

The specimen sequenced was blood. The V and J genes are TRBV6-2 or TRBV6-3 and TRBJ2-1, with D unclear. The source is a boy younger than 18 in good health. CDR3 protein: CASSYSVTWSYNEQFF. The CDR3, as DNA: TGTGCCAGCAGTTACTCAGTCACTTGGTCCTACAATGAGCAGTTCTTC.